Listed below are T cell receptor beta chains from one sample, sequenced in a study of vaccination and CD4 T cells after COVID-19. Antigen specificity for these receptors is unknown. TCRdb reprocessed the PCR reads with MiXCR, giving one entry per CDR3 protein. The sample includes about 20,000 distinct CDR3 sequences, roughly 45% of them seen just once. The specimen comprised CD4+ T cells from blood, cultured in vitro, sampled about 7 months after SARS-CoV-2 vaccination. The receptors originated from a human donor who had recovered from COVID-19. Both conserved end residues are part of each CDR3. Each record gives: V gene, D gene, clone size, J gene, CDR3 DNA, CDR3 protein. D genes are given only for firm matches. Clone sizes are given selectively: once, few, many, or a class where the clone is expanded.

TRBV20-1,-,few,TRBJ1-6,TGCAGCCATCGGGATTTGTCAAATTCACCCCTCCACTTT,CSHRDLSNSPLHF
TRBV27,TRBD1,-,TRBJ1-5,TGTGCCAGCAGTCTGGACAGGGCCAATCAGCCCCAGCATTTT,CASSLDRANQPQHF
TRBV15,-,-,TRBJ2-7,TGTGCCACCAGCAGAGATCTAGAGTTCTCCTACGAGCAGTACTTC,CATSRDLEFSYEQYF
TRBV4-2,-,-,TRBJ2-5,TGTGCCAGCAGCCGAGGACGGTACCAAGAGACCCAGTACTTC,CASSRGRYQETQYF
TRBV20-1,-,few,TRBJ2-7,TGCAGTGCTAGGCCTGACTTTTACGAGCAGTACTTC,CSARPDFYEQYF
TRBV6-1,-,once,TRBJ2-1,TGTGCCAGCAGTGAAGGCAGCACGTACAATGAGCAGTTCTTC,CASSEGSTYNEQFF
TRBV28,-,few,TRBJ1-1,TGTGCCAGCAGTTTGGGGGACACTGAAGCTTTCTTT,CASSLGDTEAFF
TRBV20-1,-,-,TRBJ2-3,TGCAGTGCTAGCGAGTTTGCGGGGACAGATACGCAGTATTTT,CSASEFAGTDTQYF
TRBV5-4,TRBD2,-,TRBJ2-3,TGTGCCAGCAGCCCGACTAGCGGGATTCCAGATACGCAGTATTTT,CASSPTSGIPDTQYF
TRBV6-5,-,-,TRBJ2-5,TGTGCCAGCAGTAACAGGGAAGAGACCCAGTACTTC,CASSNREETQYF